A single TCR beta chain is shown here with its context. This entry comes from a study of T-cell reconstitution after alpha-beta-depleted transplantation in children. This CDR3 comprises 15 residues. V shed 5 bases and J 4 bases; nucleotides not matched to a gene: 6. Germline V gene lookup returns CDR1 SGHVS and CDR2 FQNEAQ. The TCRbeta library was prepared with unique molecular identifiers. TCRdb passed the PCR reads through MiXCR, listing each CDR3 protein once. The sample shows 420,000 or so distinct CDR3 sequences, roughly 11% of them seen only once. This receptor was identified in a human donor who donated a stem cell graft to a child with acute myeloid leukemia. This rearrangement joins TRBV7-8 to TRBJ1-1; 11 bases line up with TRBD1. The specimen was PBMCs from the stem cell graft donor, collected from the stem cell graft. The CDR3 loop is CASSATGTGGTEAFF. The CDR3 nucleotides are TGTGCCAGCAGCGCGACCGGGACAGGGGGCACTGAAGCTTTCTTT.